The entry that follows covers one TCR beta chain sequence. No antigen is known for it. In TCRdb, the reads were re-called with MiXCR into one record per CDR3 protein. The sample carries about 920,000 distinct CDR3 sequences, more than 25% recorded once. Germline V CDR1 and CDR2: SGHVS, FNYEAQ. The CDR3 is made up of 17 amino acids. After removal of 1 base from V and 1 base from J, the junction contained 6 bases not matched to a gene. The data were obtained in a study of T cell repertoires in cytomegalovirus infection. Whole-study context: Public TCR beta signatures were indicative of both CMV infection and a matching HLA type.

General study findings and limits: Using cumulative public TCR beta family frequency, the authors identified those who carried CMV together with the relevant HLA. The ex vivo response showed dominance by HLA-C-restricted CMV-specific TCR beta clonotypes.

The sequenced sample was cultured CD8+ T cells from PBMCs, obtained from culture after CMV antigen stimulation. This rearrangement joins TRBV7-6 to TRBJ1-5; 8 bases align to TRBD1. The sequence was collected from a human donor in good health (CMV status not recorded). Some clones in this sample may be carry-over from other donors' samples. The CDR3 sequence is CASSLGQGAVSNQPQHF. CDR3 in DNA: TGTGCCAGCAGCTTAGGGCAGGGGGCTGTGAGCAATCAGCCCCAGCATTTT.